The clone carrying this T cell receptor (beta chain) occurred once. The sample originates from a study of control samples from healthy donors and cancer patients. Some clones are missing from TCRdb's copy, which holds only in-frame ones; the method was immunoSEQ multiplex PCR. The table includes 130,000 or so clones, 85% to 90% detected once. The CDR3 runs to 13 residues. The germline V and J ends were trimmed by 5 bases and 7 bases, with 13 bases remaining between them. Germline loops: CDR1 SGHRS, CDR2 YFSETQ. The clonotype originates from a middle-aged man with head and neck cancer. The gene calls are TRBV5-1 and TRBJ2-1; maybe TRBD2 (5 bases). The sample comprised PBMCs. The CDR3 DNA reads TGCGCCAGCAGGTCTAGCCTAAGGAATGAGCAGTTCTTC. It specifies CASRSSLRNEQFF.